Below are 9 T cell receptor beta chains sequenced from a single sample in a study of blood T cell repertoires in COVID-19. TCRdb's table, derived via immunoSEQ multiplex PCR, lists solely in-frame clones and lacks some. The data show about 250,000 clones, 75% to 90% seen once. The specimen sequenced was peripheral blood. The receptors originated from a man in his forties with acute or convalescent COVID-19.

Only one count was recorded for this clone. The rearrangement uses TRBV5-4 and TRBJ2-5; 8 bases line up with TRBD1. CDR3 length equals 14 residues. Trimming took 4 bases from V and 5 from J; bases not matched to a gene: 7. Looked up from germline, CDR1 is SGHNT and CDR2 is YYREEE (reference sequence). The chain's CDR3 is CASSPRTGRETQYF. The CDR3 DNA reads as TGTGCCAGCAGCCCGAGGACAGGGCGGGAGACCCAGTACTTC.

The chain joins TRBV20-1 to TRBJ2-1; 9 bases are shared with TRBD2. The CDR3 is made up of 15 amino acids. CDR1 and CDR2 (germline): DFQATT, SNEGSKA (reference sequence). V trimming: 3 bases; J trimming: 5 bases; junction bases outside the gene matches: 8. The CDR3 loop is CSASTASGVNNEQFF. CDR3 bases: TGCAGTGCTAGTACGGCTAGCGGGGTTAACAATGAGCAGTTCTTC.

The chain carries TRBV27 and TRBJ2-6, with D possibly matching TRBD1 (5 bases). Trimming left V 3 bases short and J 0 bases short, with 15 bases between. The CDR3 length is 18 residues. CDR1 is MNHEY and CDR2 is SMNVEV in the germline V gene (reference sequence). The CDR3 is CASSFGTGGSSGANVLTF. The CDR3 nucleotides read TGTGCCAGCAGTTTTGGAACAGGCGGAAGCTCTGGGGCCAACGTCCTGACTTTC.

The CDR3 spells CASSGGATEAFF. The CDR3 nucleotides read TGTGCCAGCAGTGGAGGGGCCACTGAAGCTTTCTTT. The chain carries TRBV6-2 or TRBV6-3 and TRBJ1-1; TRBD1 might be the D (5 bases). This CDR3 region has 12 residues. Germline CDR1 and CDR2: MNHEY and SVGEGT. The V end lost 5 bases, the J end lost 4 bases, and 8 bases lay between the germline ends.

This clone was recorded a few times. The chain combines TRBV4-2 with TRBJ2-1, with TRBD2 matching over 10 bases. The CDR3 is 16 amino acids. V lost 6 bases to trimming and J lost 6 bases; unmatched junction nucleotides: 11. CDR1 is LGHNA, CDR2 YNFKEQ, per germline. In DNA, the CDR3 is TGTGCCAGCAGGGGCCCCGGGACTAGCGATATCAATGAGCAGTTCTTC. It encodes CASRGPGTSDINEQFF.

This chain joins TRBV19 and TRBJ1-1, with D perhaps TRBD1 (5 bases). Trimming took 2 bases from V and 1 from J, leaving 11 bases between them. The CDR3 totals 15 residues. Germline loops: CDR1 LNHDA, CDR2 SQIVND (reference sequence). The DNA for the CDR3 is TGTGCCAGTAGTATATCCCCCACAGGGAACACTGAAGCTTTCTTT. This encodes CASSISPTGNTEAFF.

The CDR3 coding sequence is TGTGCCAGCAGCGTAACACCAGGTTCTGGAAACACCATATATTTT. Residues: CASSVTPGSGNTIYF. The gene calls are TRBV9 and TRBJ1-3; D remains unclear. In germline, CDR1 is SGDLS, CDR2 YYNGEE. The ends were cut back, 1 base at V and 1 base at J, with 9 bases in the middle. The CDR3 runs 15 residues.

In regard to this clone: Different DNA sequences within this sample yield the same CDR3. J is TRBJ2-7 and V is TRBV5-1; 12 nucleotides line up with TRBD2. This CDR3 has 16 amino acids. The V segment lost 4 bases and the J segment 2 bases; nucleotides outside the gene matches: 7. Germline assignment: CDR1 SGHRS and CDR2 YFSETQ. CDR3 region: CASSPLAGGAPYEQYF. The CDR3 DNA is TGCGCCAGCAGCCCACTAGCGGGAGGAGCCCCCTACGAGCAGTACTTC.

This chain uses TRBV10-3 with TRBJ1-1; D is unclear. In germline, CDR1 is ENHRY, CDR2 SYGVKD. V was shortened by 5 bases and J by 0 bases, with 10 bases between the two germline ends. This CDR3 has 14 amino acids. The chain's CDR3 is CAISREGMNTEAFF. As DNA, the CDR3 is TGTGCCATCAGTCGGGAAGGGATGAACACTGAAGCTTTCTTT.